The table lists the clone carrying this T cell receptor (beta chain) with many counts. Antigen unknown. Germline V gene lookup returns CDR1 SGHRS and CDR2 YFSETQ. CDR3 length: 12 residues. V was cut by 0 bases and J by 1 base, with 2 bases left in between. TCR beta cDNA libraries had unique molecular identifiers. Input populations of about 1 to 11 million T cells gave rise to approximately 500,000 cDNA molecules. TCRdb fed the PCR reads into MiXCR, producing one record per CDR3 protein. The repertoire includes 180,000 or so distinct CDR3 sequences, 29% of them detected once, and 3% to 4% sits in the top ten. The sample belongs to a study of post-analysis software for immune sequencing data. About the research overall: Recorded disease courses covered relapsing-remitting, secondary progressive and progressive-relapsing multiple sclerosis. Some patients had no subtype annotation. General study findings and limits: Diversity measured as normalized Chao1 was significantly lower in multiple sclerosis patients than in controls. TRBV segments more frequent in patients than in controls numbered about five and included TRBV5-6, TRBV5-1 and TRBV20-1. Batch-mates among the samples co-clustered strongly by F measure.

The gene calls are TRBV5-1 and TRBJ2-7; D is undetermined. Specimen: blood. The TCR was taken from a girl aged 2-17 years with multiple sclerosis. The CDR3 here is CASSLASYEQYF. Here the CDR3 DNA reads TGCGCCAGCAGCTTGGCTTCCTACGAGCAGTACTTC. The full variable domain, completed using reference TRBV5-1 and TRBJ2-7, is KAGVTQTPRYLIKTRGQQVTLSCSPISGHRSVSWYQQTPGQGLQFLFEYFSETQRNKGNFPGRFSGRQFSNSRSEMNVSTLELGDSALYLCASSLASYEQYFGPGTRLTVT.